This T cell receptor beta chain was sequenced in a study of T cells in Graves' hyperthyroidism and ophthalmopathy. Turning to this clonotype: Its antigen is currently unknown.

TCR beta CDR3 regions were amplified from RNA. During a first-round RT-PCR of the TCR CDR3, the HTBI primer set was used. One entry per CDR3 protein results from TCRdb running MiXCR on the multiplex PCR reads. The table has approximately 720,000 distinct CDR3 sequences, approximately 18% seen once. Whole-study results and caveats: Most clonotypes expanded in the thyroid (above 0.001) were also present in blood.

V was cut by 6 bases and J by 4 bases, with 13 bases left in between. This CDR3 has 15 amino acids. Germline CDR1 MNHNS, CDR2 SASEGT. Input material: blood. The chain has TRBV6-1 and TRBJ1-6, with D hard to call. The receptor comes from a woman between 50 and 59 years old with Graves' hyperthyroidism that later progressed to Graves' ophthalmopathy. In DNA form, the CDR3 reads TGTGCCAGCAGCGGCCATTTCTCGTATAATTCACCCCTCCACTTT. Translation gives CASSGHFSYNSPLHF.